This TCR beta chain was sequenced for a study of blood T cell repertoires in COVID-19. As processed by the authors: It was from reference gene primer amplification that nucleated cell counts were estimated. Profiled with immunoSEQ multiplex PCR; TCRdb holds only in-frame clones, not every one. That table furnishes V, J and clone size, whereas the DNA furnished D and trimming. The sample yields roughly 150,000 clones, 80% seen once. The CDR3 runs to 14 residues. The V gene lost 5 bases and the J gene lost 10 bases, with 15 bases spanning the gap. Germline V lookup: CDR1 SGHTA, CDR2 FQGTGA. The specimen sequenced was peripheral blood. The clonotype was recovered from a woman aged 45-65 years with acute or convalescent COVID-19. The J gene is TRBJ1-6, the V gene TRBV7-3; possible D gene TRBD1, 6 bases. The DNA for the CDR3 is TGTGCCAGCAGCACCAGGGGAGAAAACTCACCCCTCCACTTT. Protein sequence: CASSTRGENSPLHF.